This T cell receptor (beta chain) was recorded in a study of human T cells and chemical hapten exposure. V was shortened by 6 bases and J by 8 bases, with 13 bases between the two germline ends. CDR1 and CDR2 from the germline V gene are DFQATT and SNEGSKA (reference sequence). The CDR3 length is 11 residues. TCRdb itself ran the RACE reads through MiXCR, one entry per CDR3 protein. The table has about 160,000 distinct CDR3 sequences, roughly 26% seen once. Time point described: patch test 3, about 24 weeks after DPC sensitization. Treatment reported: therapeutic diphenylcyclopropenone sensitization with weekly scalp DPC. This clonotype has a handful of counts.

The source is a woman under 30 with alopecia areata. Some clones in this sample may be carry-over from other donors' samples. The chain combines TRBV20-1 with TRBJ1-1, with unresolved D. Sequencing was performed on whole blood, taken in connection with sensitization to the hapten diphenylcyclopropenone (DPC). The CDR3 region is CSAKGLREAFF. As DNA, the CDR3 is TGCAGTGCCAAGGGTCTACGGGAAGCTTTCTTT.